These 13 T cell receptor beta chains were sequenced from one sample in a study of PD-L1 blockade in urothelial cancer. The repertoire was sequenced with immunoSEQ multiplex PCR; TCRdb's copy has only in-frame clones and lacks some. The table has about 56,000 clones, around 84% seen once. This sample comprised PBMCs, obtained around atezolizumab (anti-PD-L1) treatment. Receptor source: a man over 45 with urothelial cancer.

The chain joins TRBV11-2 to TRBJ1-3; TRBD1 matches at 8 bases. Germline CDR1 is SGHAT and CDR2 is FQNNGV. J was trimmed by 0 bases and V by 0 bases; bases with no gene match: 4. This CDR3 comprises 17 residues. CDR3 protein: CASSLDGDRNSGNTIYF. The DNA of the CDR3 is TGTGCCAGCAGCTTAGATGGGGACAGGAACTCTGGAAACACCATATATTTT.

The chain employs TRBV30 and TRBJ1-5, with D possibly TRBD1 on 5 matching bases. The CDR3 length is 15 residues. CDR1 GTSNPN and CDR2 SVGIG come from the germline V gene (reference sequence). With 1 base removed from V and 1 base from J, the gap between germline ends came to 11 bases. In DNA form, the CDR3 reads TGTGCCTGGAGTGCTACCTCAGGGAGCAATCAGCCCCAGCATTTT. It translates to CAWSATSGSNQPQHF. Complete variable domain (other parts from reference TRBV30 and TRBJ1-5): SQTIHQWPATLVQPVGSPLSLECTVEGTSNPNLYWYRQAAGRGLQLLFYSVGIGQISSEVPQNLSASRPQDRQFILSSKKLLLSDSGFYLCAWSATSGSNQPQHFGDGTRLSIL.

The V call is TRBV5-4, the J call TRBJ1-5; D is perhaps TRBD1 (5 bases). With 4 bases removed from V and 5 bases from J, the gap between germline ends came to 16 bases. This CDR3 region has 15 residues. CDR1 SGHNT and CDR2 YYREEE come from the germline V gene (reference sequence). This chain's CDR3 is CASSPTPGKDQPQHF. The CDR3 DNA reads as TGTGCCAGCAGCCCTACCCCAGGGAAGGATCAGCCCCAGCATTTT. Variable domain in full (rest from reference TRBV5-4 and TRBJ1-5): ETGVTQSPTHLIKTRGQQVTLRCSSQSGHNTVSWYQQALGQGPQFIFQYYREEENGRGNFPPRFSGLQFPNYSSELNVNALELDDSALYLCASSPTPGKDQPQHFGDGTRLSIL.

The chain is built from TRBV5-1 and TRBJ2-4; TRBD2 might be the D (7 bases). The ends were cut back, 4 bases at V and 7 bases at J, with 15 bases in the middle. The CDR3 consists of 14 residues. CDR1 and CDR2 (germline): SGHRS, YFSETQ. CDR3 sequence (DNA): TGCGCCAGCAGCCCAGGGGCGGGGGTGAACATTCAGTACTTC. Its protein product is CASSPGAGVNIQYF.

The rearrangement links TRBV25-1 to TRBJ2-7; TRBD2 matches at 8 bases. This CDR3 comprises 15 residues. The germline V gene has CDR1 MGHDK and CDR2 SYGVNS. Trimming removed 0 bases from V and 6 bases from J; junction bases left unmatched: 7. CDR3 in amino acids: CASSEYNQRGLEQYF. CDR3 bases: TGTGCCAGCAGTGAATATAACCAGCGGGGGCTCGAGCAGTACTTC.

The V gene is TRBV4-1, the J gene TRBJ1-4; TRBD1 agrees at 7 bases. Germline CDR1 reads MGHRA; CDR2 reads YSYEKL. The CDR3 loop spans 15 amino acids. The V and J ends lost 4 bases and 1 base, in that order; junction bases with no gene match: 3. Here the CDR3 reads CASSRDRVTNEKLFF. The CDR3 coding sequence is TGCGCCAGCAGCCGCGACAGGGTAACTAATGAAAAACTGTTTTTT.

This clone was detected only once. The chain uses TRBV5-1 and TRBJ2-3; TRBD2 matches 8 bases. J gave up 3 bases and V 0 bases, and 6 bases lay outside the gene matches. The CDR3 is 16 amino acids. Looked up from germline, CDR1 is SGHRS and CDR2 is YFSETQ. The CDR3 protein is CASSLAAGVRTDTQYF. The CDR3 nucleotides read TGCGCCAGCAGCTTGGCAGCGGGAGTTAGGACAGATACGCAGTATTTT.

J is TRBJ2-2 and V is TRBV7-8, with TRBD1 matching 7 bases. Germline V gives CDR1 SGHVS, CDR2 FQNEAQ. V lost 2 bases to trimming and J lost 0 bases; unmatched junction nucleotides: 15. The CDR3 length is 20 residues. CDR3 protein: CASSLRDRAAGNANTGELFF. For the CDR3, the DNA is TGTGCCAGCAGCTTAAGAGACAGGGCTGCCGGTAACGCGAACACCGGGGAGCTGTTTTTT.

V is TRBV15 and J is TRBJ2-5, with TRBD1 as a possible D gene (7 bases). The CDR3 has 14 amino acids. The V gene lost 1 base and the J gene lost 5 bases, with 11 bases spanning the gap. From germline, CDR1 is LNHNV and CDR2 YYDKDF (reference sequence). This chain's CDR3 is CATSRGAGGETQYF. CDR3 DNA sequence: TGTGCCACCAGCAGAGGGGCAGGGGGGGAGACCCAGTACTTC.

This clone has only one observation. This CDR3 reads CASSLTTGSYEQYF. The CDR3 DNA follows: TGTGCCAGCAGTTTGACCACCGGGTCTTACGAGCAGTACTTC. The V gene is TRBV27, the J gene TRBJ2-7; no clear D. This CDR3 has 14 amino acids. Germline CDR1 and CDR2: MNHEY and SMNVEV (reference sequence). Trimming pared 3 bases from V and 4 bases from J, leaving 13 bases between.

This clone was observed a single time. V usage is TRBV18 and J usage is TRBJ2-1; no firm D call. V was shortened by 5 bases and J by 4 bases, with 12 bases between the two germline ends. Germline V gene lookup returns CDR1 KGHSH and CDR2 LQKENI. The CDR3 is made up of 14 amino acids. CDR3 in amino acids: CASSLGQLYNEQFF. The DNA of the CDR3 is TGTGCCAGCTCATTGGGTCAACTATACAATGAGCAGTTCTTC.

This chain joins TRBV28 and TRBJ2-1; D remains ambiguous. The CDR3 loop spans 12 amino acids. Trimming removed 6 bases at V and 15 bases at J, with 18 bases between. The germline CDR1 and CDR2 sequences are MDHEN and SYDVKM. The CDR3 DNA reads TGTGCCAGCAGCGAGACGAGGCCGCCTACGTTCTTC. Its translation: CASSETRPPTFF.

This chain links TRBV7-2 with TRBJ2-2, with D unresolved. V lost 5 bases and J lost 0, with 10 bases in between. The germline V gene has CDR1 SGHTA and CDR2 FQGNSA. This CDR3 spans 15 amino acids. The DNA for the CDR3 is TGTGCCAGCAGCGACCGGGTCGCGAACACCGGGGAGCTGTTTTTT. Its protein product is CASSDRVANTGELFF.